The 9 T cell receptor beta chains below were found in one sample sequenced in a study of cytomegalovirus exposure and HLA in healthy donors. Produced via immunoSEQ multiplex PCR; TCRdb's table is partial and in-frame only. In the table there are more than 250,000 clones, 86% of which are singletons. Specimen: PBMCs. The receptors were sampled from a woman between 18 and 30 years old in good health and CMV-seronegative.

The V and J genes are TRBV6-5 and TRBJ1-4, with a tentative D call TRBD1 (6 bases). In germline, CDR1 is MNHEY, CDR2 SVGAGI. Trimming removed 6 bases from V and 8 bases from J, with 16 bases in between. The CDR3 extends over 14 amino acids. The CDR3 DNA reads TGTGCCAGCAGCACTACAGGGTGGCGAGAAAAACTGTTTTTT. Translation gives CASSTTGWREKLFF.

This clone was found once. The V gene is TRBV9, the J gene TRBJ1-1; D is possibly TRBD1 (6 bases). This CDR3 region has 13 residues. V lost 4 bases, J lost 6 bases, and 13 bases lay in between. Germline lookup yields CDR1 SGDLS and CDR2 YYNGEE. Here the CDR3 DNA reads TGTGCCAGCAGCCCCCAGGGGTACCCTGAAGCTTTCTTT. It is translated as CASSPQGYPEAFF.

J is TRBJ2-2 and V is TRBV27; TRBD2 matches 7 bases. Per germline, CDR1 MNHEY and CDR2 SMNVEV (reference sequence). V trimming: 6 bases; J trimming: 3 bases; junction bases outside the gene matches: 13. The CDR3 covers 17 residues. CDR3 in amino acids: CASSLVVRREYTGELFF. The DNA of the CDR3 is TGTGCCAGCAGCCTAGTAGTTCGGCGGGAGTACACCGGGGAGCTGTTTTTT.

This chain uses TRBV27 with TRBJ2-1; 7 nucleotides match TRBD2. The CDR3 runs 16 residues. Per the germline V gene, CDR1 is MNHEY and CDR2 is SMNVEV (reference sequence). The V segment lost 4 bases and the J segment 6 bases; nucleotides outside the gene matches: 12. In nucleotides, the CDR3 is TGTGCCAGCAGTTACACGGGGTGGGAGGGCCTCAATGAGCAGTTCTTC. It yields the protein CASSYTGWEGLNEQFF.

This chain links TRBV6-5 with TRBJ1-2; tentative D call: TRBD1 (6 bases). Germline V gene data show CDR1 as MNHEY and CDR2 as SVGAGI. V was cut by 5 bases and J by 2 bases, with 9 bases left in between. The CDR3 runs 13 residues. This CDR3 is CASSRTENYGYTF. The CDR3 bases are TGTGCCAGCAGTCGGACAGAGAACTATGGCTACACCTTC.

The DNA of the CDR3 is TGCAGCGTTGAAGGGCCCCTGGGACAGCAGGGATCTGGTGGCTACACCTTC. This translates into CSVEGPLGQQGSGGYTF. The rearrangement joins TRBV29-1 to TRBJ1-2; TRBD1 agrees at 7 bases. Germline lookup yields CDR1 SQVTM and CDR2 ANQGSEA. J gave up 7 bases and V 1 base, and 18 bases lay outside the gene matches. This CDR3 region has 17 residues. Full variable domain (remainder filled in from reference TRBV29-1 and TRBJ1-2): SAVISQKPSRDICQRGTSLTIQCQVDSQVTMMFWYRQQPGQSLTLIATANQGSEATYESGFVIDKFPISRPNLTFSTLTVSNMSPEDSSIYLCSVEGPLGQQGSGGYTFGSGTRLTVV.

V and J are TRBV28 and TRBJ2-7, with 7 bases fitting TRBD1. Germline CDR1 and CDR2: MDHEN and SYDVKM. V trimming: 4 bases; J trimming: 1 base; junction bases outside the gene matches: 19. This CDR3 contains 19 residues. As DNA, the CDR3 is TGTGCCAGCAGTTCCTCACCCACATACGGACAGGCCAGGTCCTACGAGCAGTACTTC. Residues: CASSSSPTYGQARSYEQYF.

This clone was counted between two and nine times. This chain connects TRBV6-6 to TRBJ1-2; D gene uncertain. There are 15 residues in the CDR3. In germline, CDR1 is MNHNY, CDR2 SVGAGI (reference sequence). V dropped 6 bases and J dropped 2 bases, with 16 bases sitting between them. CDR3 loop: CASSPATGRNYGYTF. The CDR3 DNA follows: TGTGCCAGCAGCCCAGCGACGGGGAGGAACTATGGCTACACCTTC.

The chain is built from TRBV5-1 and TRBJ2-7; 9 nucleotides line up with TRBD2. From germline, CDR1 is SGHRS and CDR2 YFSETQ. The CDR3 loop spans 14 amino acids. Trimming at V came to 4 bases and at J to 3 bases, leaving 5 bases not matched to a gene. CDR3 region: CASSELAGHYEQYF. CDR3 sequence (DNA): TGCGCCAGCAGCGAACTAGCGGGCCACTACGAGCAGTACTTC.